Below, one T cell receptor beta chain is given with its context. Its antigen is unknown. No base-level quality is on record; no much larger clone is a single base apart. The sample originates from a study of blood T cell repertoires in COVID-19 (dated by TCRdb to 2018 to 2020). For the wider study: The collaborator samples originated in the United States, Italy and Spain and spanned the acute and convalescent phases of COVID-19. The dataset comprised deeply sampled blood TCRbeta repertoires from subjects exposed to, actively infected with, or recovered from COVID-19. The material from the prospective study consisted of cDNA or gDNA derived from T cells, B-cell-depleted T cells, or PBMCs. Where available, HLA class I and class II types were taken from metadata supplied by the sample provider and were not determined by assay-based typing. A freely available public database, intended as a resource for researchers studying the immune response to SARS-CoV-2, is where the repertoires were released. The sample metadata nearly always contained a de-identified subject ID, COVID-19 status, age in years and sex. Samples were obtained from the ongoing ImmuneRACE study (first 160 participants) and from 950 to 1,500 subjects provided by 6 global collaborators.

Overall study results and their limits: Clinical and demographic metadata were provided uncurated, with the amount varying by source and participant.

Collaborating institutions collected whole blood in K2EDTA tubes following their own protocols. For TCRbeta analysis, collaborator samples were shipped as frozen whole blood, as isolated PBMCs, or as DNA extracted from either sample type. Here V drops 6 bases and J drops 2 bases, and the junction holds 8 bases not matched to any gene. CDR1 LNHDA and CDR2 SQIVND are derived from the germline V gene (reference sequence). Taken from cysteine to phenylalanine, the CDR3 has 15 residues. Only the CDR3 region is kept as DNA, spanning 45 bases read in frame from base 1. The immunoSEQ Assay, a bias-controlled multiplex PCR, was used to amplify TCRbeta CDR3 regions from genomic DNA. Per the original workflow: The number of nucleated cells in each sample was estimated from the amplification of reference gene primers within the assay. To quantify the absolute abundance of each unique TCRbeta CDR3 rearrangement, sequence reads were collapsed and filtered. For each sample, productive Simpson clonality was calculated by taking the square root of Simpson's diversity index across productive rearrangements. TCRdb retrieved this table from immuneACCESS and kept in-frame rearrangements only. Not all clones are present; in checked studies, unresolved V genes account for under half, and no reason is known for the remainder. V, J and clone size are those of that table, while D and trimming were read from the DNA. This sample is represented by some 260,000 clones; nearly 90% of them were singletons. The ten largest make up 0.7% of the sample.

The sequence came from a human donor in a cohort sampled during active COVID-19. The chain links TRBV19 with TRBJ1-2; TRBD1 matches 8 bases in the middle. Sequencing was performed on peripheral blood. The sequenced DNA is TGTGCCAGTAGCATTTTCAGGGGGCCAAACTATGGCTACACCTTC. This sequence encodes CASSIFRGPNYGYTF.